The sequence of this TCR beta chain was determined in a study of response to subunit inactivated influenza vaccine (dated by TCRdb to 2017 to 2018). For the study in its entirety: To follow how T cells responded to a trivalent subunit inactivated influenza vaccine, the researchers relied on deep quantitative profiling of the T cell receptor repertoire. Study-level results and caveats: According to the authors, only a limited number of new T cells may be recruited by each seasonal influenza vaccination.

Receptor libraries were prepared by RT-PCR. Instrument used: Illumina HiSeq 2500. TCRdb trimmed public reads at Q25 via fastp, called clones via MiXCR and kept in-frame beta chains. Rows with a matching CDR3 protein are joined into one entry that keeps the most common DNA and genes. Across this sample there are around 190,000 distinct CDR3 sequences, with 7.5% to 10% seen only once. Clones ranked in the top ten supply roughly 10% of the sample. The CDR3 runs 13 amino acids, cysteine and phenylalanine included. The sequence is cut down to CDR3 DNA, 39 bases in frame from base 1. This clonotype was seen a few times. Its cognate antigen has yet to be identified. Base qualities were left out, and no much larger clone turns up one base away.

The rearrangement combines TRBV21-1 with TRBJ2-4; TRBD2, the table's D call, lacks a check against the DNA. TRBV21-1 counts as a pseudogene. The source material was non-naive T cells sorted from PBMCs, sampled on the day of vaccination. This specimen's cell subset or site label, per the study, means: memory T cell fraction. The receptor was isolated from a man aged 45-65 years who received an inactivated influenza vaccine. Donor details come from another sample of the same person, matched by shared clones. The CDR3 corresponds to CASRGGLENIQYF. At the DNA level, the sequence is TGTGCCAGCAGAGGAGGGCTCGAAAACATTCAGTACTTC.